This T cell receptor (beta chain) was sequenced for a study of shared clonotypes between healthy human individuals (dated by TCRdb to between 2020 and 2021). Study-wide context: The cohort comprised a couple of women and a few men aged 18 to 49 years. For each donor, CD4 naive and CD4 memory were each given three plates, CD8 naive was given two plates, and CD8 memory was given one plate. To estimate repertoire size and how much clonotypes are shared between individuals, the study performed deep sequencing of blood TCR repertoires from 4 to 6 healthy adults. To increase sequencing depth and limit assay-specific biases, different laboratories used diverse techniques to prepare libraries and sequence TCR repertoires. Between about 0.9 and 8.9 billion PBMCs per donor were obtained by leukapheresis. Study-level results and caveats: Higher generation probabilities were observed for clonotypes shared by all four sorted-subset donors than for non-shared clonotypes. The genetic and exposure-history diversity represented was limited by the small number of donors. Naive subsets generally had larger estimated clonotype richness than memory subsets. Across a few donors, approximately 4.6% of naive CD4, around 3.5% of naive CD8, around 2.1% of memory CD4, and about 0.44% of memory CD8 clonotypes were shared. Only blood was sampled, and tissue TCR repertoires likely differ from those in blood. Pairwise subsampling indicated that sequencing depth was expected to affect the degree of clonotype sharing among donors. Rarefaction of sorted-subset datasets indicated incomplete sequencing despite the large sequencing depth.

CD8 naive samples were CD45RO-negative cells positively selected for CCR7, giving a CD45RA+CCR7+ population that excluded TemRA cells. Healthy HIV-negative adults with no recently reported acute infections or vaccinations were included as donors. Every donor was a Caucasian adult residing in Nashville, Tennessee, USA. After blood collection by leukapheresis, PBMCs were isolated using Ficoll-Histopaque density gradient centrifugation and then cryopreserved in the vapor phase of liquid nitrogen. Purity and quantity of every magnetically sorted T cell population were checked by analytical flow cytometry. Genomic DNA was isolated from every sorted fraction and measured by UV absorbance on a Nanodrop 2000c. Concerning this clone: The specificity of this receptor is unknown. One base away there is no much larger clone; base qualities are not given.

Using the deep immunoSEQ assay, multiplex PCR amplified TCR CDR3 regions from genomic DNA. Genomic DNA extracted from each cell subset was distributed evenly over all wells of several immunoSEQ 96-well plates, and each plate served as one replicate. For sorted subsets, approximately 190 ng of genomic DNA, equivalent to tens of thousands of T cell genomes, went into each replicate PCR. Purified libraries were measured with a Qubit 3.0 fluorometer, size-checked on a Bioanalyzer 2100, and measured again with the KAPA Library Quantification kit. Every immunoSEQ 96-well plate was sequenced on a dedicated single-read 150-cycle Illumina NextSeq 550 flow cell. On the authors' methods: Because the immunoSEQ output held only junctional sequences and lacked quality scores, the filtering could not match the filtering applied to full-length reads. To assign V/J genes and CDR3, sequences were annotated using PyIR, a Python wrapper for IgBLAST v1.9, with IMGT germline references. Reads were filtered out if the reads had weak V/J assignments (E-value above 1e-6), no CDR3, stop codons, out-of-frame junctions, or ambiguous translated residues. V3J clonotypes were defined by identical inferred V gene, J gene, and CDR3 amino acid sequence. Percentage overlap between repertoires was computed as shared unique clonotypes divided by the size of the smaller repertoire. Richness of each repertoire was evaluated using RTK rarefaction, the Chao1 estimator, and Recon v2.1 estimates of unobserved clonotypes. OLGA was used to compute generation probabilities for all TCRbeta clonotypes that the gDNA method yielded from a few donors. The table was pulled from immuneACCESS by TCRdb, which kept in-frame rearrangements only. Such tables lose some clones; where checked, under half of the loss comes from unresolved V genes, and the rest has no known cause. V, J and clone size are those of that table, while D and trimming were read from the DNA. The sample table contains millions of clones; only one count was recorded for 85% to 95% of them. Together, the top ten hold more than 0.95% of the sample.

Trimming leaves V shorter by 4 bases and J shorter by 3 bases, with the junction holding 7 bases beyond the gene matches. From the germline V gene, CDR1 is SGHRS and CDR2 is YFSETQ. Measured from the cysteine to the phenylalanine, the CDR3 is 15 residues long. The only DNA kept is the CDR3, 45 bases in frame from the first base. The clonotype originates from a young man in good health. Sequenced input: naive CD8+ T cells sorted from blood. The sample's cell subset or site label, decoded: CD45RA+CCR7+. This chain joins TRBV5-1 to TRBJ1-2, with 9 junctional bases fitting TRBD1. The nucleotides read TGCGCCAGCAGCCCGCACACAGGGGGCGACTATGGCTACACCTTC. The encoded protein is CASSPHTGGDYGYTF.